The 26 T cell receptor beta chains presented below share a single source sample, sequenced in a study of lymphopenia after photon versus proton radiotherapy. Here immunoSEQ multiplex PCR was the method, and the copy in TCRdb shows in-frame clones only, minus some. The sample contains fewer than 25,000 clones, around nine tenths of which appear only once. The source was peripheral blood, collected from a patient treated with proton-based radiotherapy. The source is a man older than 75 with esophageal cancer.

CDR3: CASSQGLAGRGGTQYF. Written as DNA, the CDR3 is TGCGCCAGCAGCCAGGGACTAGCGGGGAGGGGAGGTACGCAGTATTTT. The chain joins TRBV5-1 to TRBJ2-3; TRBD2 aligns across 13 bases. CDR1 is SGHRS and CDR2 is YFSETQ in the germline V gene. This CDR3 spans 16 amino acids. Trimming removed 4 bases from V and 8 bases from J; junction bases left unmatched: 10.

V is TRBV5-1 and J is TRBJ2-3; D perhaps matches TRBD2 (5 bases). V was cut by 0 bases and J by 3 bases, with 17 bases left in between. The CDR3 totals 17 residues. Germline assignment: CDR1 SGHRS and CDR2 YFSETQ. CDR3 nucleotide sequence: TGCGCCAGCAGCTTGGCCTATGATGGGAGAAGGACAGATACGCAGTATTTT. This codes for CASSLAYDGRRTDTQYF.

This chain joins TRBV11-2 and TRBJ1-1; D ambiguous. V dropped 1 base and J dropped 6 bases, with 6 bases sitting between them. The CDR3 is 12 residues long. Per germline, CDR1 SGHAT and CDR2 FQNNGV. CDR3 in amino acids: CASSLVHPEAFF. The CDR3, as DNA: TGTGCCAGCAGCTTAGTGCACCCTGAAGCTTTCTTT. The full variable domain, with the rest looked up from reference TRBV11-2 and TRBJ1-1, is EAGVAQSPRYKIIEKRQSVAFWCNPISGHATLYWYQQILGQGPKLLIQFQNNGVVDDSQLPKDRFSAERLKGVDSTLKIQPAKLEDSAVYLCASSLVHPEAFFGQGTRLTVV.

The V and J genes are TRBV11-2 and TRBJ1-1, with a possible D match to TRBD1 (5 bases). The V end was cut by 4 bases, the J end by 0 bases, with 12 bases between. Germline CDR1 and CDR2: SGHAT and FQNNGV. The CDR3 runs 15 residues. CDR3 in DNA: TGTGCCAGCAGCTATTTCGGGACGGTGAACACTGAAGCTTTCTTT. This encodes CASSYFGTVNTEAFF.

The J gene is TRBJ1-6, the V gene TRBV14; a possible D gene is TRBD1 (5 bases). In germline, CDR1 is SGHDN, CDR2 FVKESK. The V gene lost 3 bases and the J gene lost 10 bases, with 13 bases spanning the gap. There are 14 residues in the CDR3. The CDR3 DNA reads as TGTGCCAGCAGCCAGATGACAGTGACCTCACCCCTCCACTTT. The encoded protein is CASSQMTVTSPLHF. Full variable domain (outside the CDR3, taken from reference TRBV14 and TRBJ1-6): EAGVTQFPSHSVIEKGQTVTLRCDPISGHDNLYWYRRVMGKEIKFLLHFVKESKQDESGMPNNRFLAERTGGTYSTLKVQPAELEDSGVYFCASSQMTVTSPLHFGNGTRLTVT.

The chain has TRBV7-2 and TRBJ2-7; weak D call: TRBD2 (5 bases). Germline lookup yields CDR1 SGHTA and CDR2 FQGNSA. The CDR3 sequence is 14 residues long. The V gene lost 5 bases and the J gene lost 2 bases, with 13 bases spanning the gap. The CDR3 DNA reads as TGTGCCAGCAGCCCCTGGGGAGCGGCCTACGAGCAGTACTTC. This codes for CASSPWGAAYEQYF.

V and J are TRBV18 and TRBJ2-5; no clear D gene. Trimming removed 6 bases from V and 2 bases from J, with 13 bases in between. CDR1 is KGHSH and CDR2 is LQKENI in the germline V gene. CDR3 size: 14 residues. This CDR3 reads CASSQNGWQETQYF. The CDR3 coding sequence is TGTGCCAGCTCTCAGAATGGGTGGCAAGAGACCCAGTACTTC.

V is TRBV2 and J is TRBJ2-3; 10 nucleotides align to TRBD2. After removal of 7 bases from V and 2 bases from J, the junction contained 6 bases not matched to a gene. The CDR3 has 15 amino acids. Germline V CDR1 and CDR2: SNHLY, FYNNEI. The CDR3 sequence: CASNPAGGVTDTQYF. The CDR3 DNA reads TGTGCCAGCAACCCAGCGGGGGGGGTCACAGATACGCAGTATTTT. Filled out from reference TRBV2 and TRBJ2-3, the complete variable domain reads EPEVTQTPSHQVTQMGQEVILRCVPISNHLYFYWYRQILGQKVEFLVSFYNNEISEKSEIFDDQFSVERPDGSNFTLKIRSTKLEDSAMYFCASNPAGGVTDTQYFGPGTRLTVL.

This clone has more than one count but fewer than ten. The rearrangement links TRBV2 to TRBJ2-5; TRBD2 matches 7 bases. The V and J ends lost 2 bases and 4 bases, in that order; junction bases with no gene match: 7. Per the germline V gene, CDR1 is SNHLY and CDR2 is FYNNEI. There are 15 residues in the CDR3. The CDR3 is CASSEREGRGETQYF. The CDR3 bases are TGTGCCAGCAGTGAAAGGGAGGGGAGGGGAGAGACCCAGTACTTC.

This chain connects TRBV19 to TRBJ1-6; the match to TRBD1 covers 9 bases. Germline CDR1 LNHDA, CDR2 SQIVND (reference sequence). J gave up 9 bases and V 5 bases, and 8 bases lay outside the gene matches. The CDR3 runs 15 residues. The DNA for the CDR3 is TGTGCCAGTAGTGCCGGGACAGGGCCGTTTTCACCCCTCCACTTT. Its protein is CASSAGTGPFSPLHF.

V usage is TRBV4-3 and J usage is TRBJ2-1; 8 bases are a match to TRBD2. CDR1 is LGHNA, CDR2 YSLEER, per germline. This CDR3 is 17 amino acids long. J was trimmed by 8 bases and V by 1 base; bases with no gene match: 13. This CDR3 is CASSQAVRGGRGDEQFF. CDR3 sequence (DNA): TGCGCCAGCAGCCAAGCCGTCCGGGGGGGCCGGGGGGATGAGCAGTTCTTC.

The CDR3 nucleotides are TGTGCCAGCAGCTTAGCTCTGATCGGCTACGAGCAGTACTTC. It is translated as CASSLALIGYEQYF. The V call is TRBV7-9, the J call TRBJ2-7, with D uncertain. The germline V gene has CDR1 SEHNR and CDR2 FQNEAQ (reference sequence). Trimming shortened V by 0 bases and J by 3 bases, and 9 bases separated the two germline ends. The CDR3 is 14 residues long.

This chain joins TRBV19 and TRBJ2-7, with 7 bases identical to TRBD2. The CDR3 spans 14 residues. Trimming cost V 10 bases and J 3 bases; bases outside gene matches: 12. CDR1 and CDR2 from the germline V gene are LNHDA and SQIVND (reference sequence). The CDR3 region is CATSPEIAGYEQYF. The CDR3, as DNA: TGTGCCACCAGTCCGGAAATAGCGGGCTACGAGCAGTACTTC.

The chain's CDR3 is CASSDQTANTEAFF. CDR3 DNA: TGTGCCAGCAGTGACCAGACAGCGAACACTGAAGCTTTCTTT. This chain joins TRBV25-1 and TRBJ1-1; D might be TRBD1 (5 bases). CDR1 is MGHDK and CDR2 is SYGVNS in the germline V gene. V lost 3 bases to trimming and J lost 1 base, with 9 bases between them. This CDR3 comprises 14 residues.

This rearrangement joins TRBV23-1 to TRBJ1-5; D remains unclear. TRBV23-1 is filed as an ORF, its function uncertain. This CDR3 has 16 amino acids. Trimming stripped 0 bases from V and 3 bases from J, with 12 bases between. The CDR3 region is CASSQSSFQTNQPQHF. The CDR3 nucleotides are TGCGCCAGCAGTCAATCGAGCTTCCAAACCAATCAGCCCCAGCATTTT.

The genes are TRBV5-1 and TRBJ1-3; D unclear. V was trimmed by 0 bases and J by 0 bases, leaving 4 bases between them. CDR3 length: 14 residues. The germline V gene encodes CDR1 SGHRS and CDR2 YFSETQ. CDR3 DNA: TGCGCCAGCAGCTTGGACTACTCTGGAAACACCATATATTTT. Translating it yields CASSLDYSGNTIYF.

The chain combines TRBV7-6 with TRBJ2-1; D unresolved. The V gene's germline CDR1 is SGHVS and CDR2 FNYEAQ. This CDR3 region has 15 residues. Trimming cost V 1 base and J 1 base, with 8 bases left between them. The CDR3 DNA reads TGTGCCAGCAGCTTAGGGGCGGAATCCTACAATGAGCAGTTCTTC. Translating gives CASSLGAESYNEQFF. Variable domain in full (rest from reference TRBV7-6 and TRBJ2-1): GAGVSQSPRYKVTKRGQDVALRCDPISGHVSLYWYRQALGQGPEFLTYFNYEAQQDKSGLPNDRFSAERPEGSISTLTIQRTEQRDSAMYRCASSLGAESYNEQFFGPGTRLTVL.

V is TRBV6-4 and J is TRBJ2-1; D might be TRBD1 (6 bases). Looked up from germline, CDR1 is MRHNA and CDR2 is SNTAGT. The CDR3 covers 13 residues. V was clipped by 1 base and J by 12 bases, with 13 bases between them. The CDR3 here is CASSDYTGLRQFF. The CDR3 coding sequence is TGTGCCAGCAGTGACTATACAGGGTTAAGGCAGTTCTTC.

The chain employs TRBV6-5 and TRBJ1-5; TRBD1 matches 7 bases. J lost 7 bases, V lost 2 bases, and 5 bases had no gene match. Per the germline V gene, CDR1 is MNHEY and CDR2 is SVGAGI. The CDR3 consists of 14 residues. The CDR3 DNA reads as TGTGCCAGCAGTTACGGTGCAGGGGGACAGCCCCAGCATTTT. This gives the protein CASSYGAGGQPQHF.

The chain employs TRBV7-9 and TRBJ1-4, with D perhaps matching TRBD1 (6 bases). Germline-derived CDR1 and CDR2 are SEHNR and FQNEAQ (reference sequence). The CDR3 is made up of 16 amino acids. Trimming pared 5 bases from V and 0 bases from J, leaving 13 bases between. CDR3 DNA sequence: TGTGCCAGCAGCACGATTTCAGGGGCAACTAATGAAAAACTGTTTTTT. Translation: CASSTISGATNEKLFF.

The chain uses TRBV5-1 and TRBJ2-5; 9 bases map to TRBD1. The junction had 4 bases not matched to a gene; V was cut back by 0 bases and J by 4 bases. CDR3 size: 15 residues. Germline CDR1 and CDR2: SGHRS and YFSETQ. Here the CDR3 reads CASSLEQGALETQYF. The CDR3 nucleotides are TGCGCCAGCAGCTTGGAACAGGGGGCTCTAGAGACCCAGTACTTC. Based on the CDR3 plus reference TRBV5-1 and TRBJ2-5, the full variable domain is KAGVTQTPRYLIKTRGQQVTLSCSPISGHRSVSWYQQTPGQGLQFLFEYFSETQRNKGNFPGRFSGRQFSNSRSEMNVSTLELGDSALYLCASSLEQGALETQYFGPGTRLLVL.

The chain has TRBV7-2 and TRBJ1-2; D is uncertain. V shed 6 bases and J shed 4 bases, with 18 bases lying between them. The CDR3 sequence is 15 residues long. Per the germline V gene, CDR1 is SGHTA and CDR2 is FQGNSA. CDR3 in DNA: TGTGCCAGCAGTTCCGGTGTGGACCCTATCTATGGCTACACCTTC. Its protein product is CASSSGVDPIYGYTF.

This clone was observed a single time. J is TRBJ1-1 and V is TRBV5-6; maybe TRBD1 (5 bases). V was shortened by 3 bases and J by 6 bases, with 15 bases between the two germline ends. The germline gives CDR1 SGHDT, CDR2 YYEEEE. The CDR3 loop spans 14 amino acids. The CDR3 sequence: CASSWAGGRAEAFF. The CDR3 bases are TGTGCCAGCAGCTGGGCTGGGGGTAGGGCTGAAGCTTTCTTT. Full variable domain (remainder filled in from reference TRBV5-6 and TRBJ1-1): DAGVTQSPTHLIKTRGQQVTLRCSPKSGHDTVSWYQQALGQGPQFIFQYYEEEERQRGNFPDRFSGHQFPNYSSELNVNALLLGDSALYLCASSWAGGRAEAFFGQGTRLTVV.

This chain links TRBV5-1 with TRBJ2-7, with 8 bases matching TRBD1. The germline gives CDR1 SGHRS, CDR2 YFSETQ. Trimming took 8 bases from V and 6 from J; bases not matched to a gene: 13. The CDR3 spans 14 residues. CDR3 protein: CASSQGQVLGEQYF. CDR3 DNA: TGCGCCAGTTCCCAGGGACAGGTCTTAGGCGAGCAGTACTTC.

This clone occurred a few times. V is TRBV5-1 and J is TRBJ1-5; D ambiguous. The V gene's germline CDR1 is SGHRS and CDR2 YFSETQ. The CDR3 spans 13 residues. V was trimmed by 4 bases and J by 3 bases, leaving 8 bases between them. DNA for the CDR3: TGCGCCAGCAGCCCAGGCCCCAATCAGCCCCAGCATTTT. Residues: CASSPGPNQPQHF.

The genes are TRBV12-5 and TRBJ1-4, with a tentative D call TRBD1 (5 bases). V lost 0 bases, J lost 8 bases, and 19 bases lay in between. CDR3 length: 17 amino acids. CDR1 and CDR2 (germline): LGHNT, FRNRAP. The CDR3 DNA reads as TGTGCTAGTGGTTTGGTACGATTAGGAGGGACCCAGGAAAAACTGTTTTTT. It translates to CASGLVRLGGTQEKLFF.